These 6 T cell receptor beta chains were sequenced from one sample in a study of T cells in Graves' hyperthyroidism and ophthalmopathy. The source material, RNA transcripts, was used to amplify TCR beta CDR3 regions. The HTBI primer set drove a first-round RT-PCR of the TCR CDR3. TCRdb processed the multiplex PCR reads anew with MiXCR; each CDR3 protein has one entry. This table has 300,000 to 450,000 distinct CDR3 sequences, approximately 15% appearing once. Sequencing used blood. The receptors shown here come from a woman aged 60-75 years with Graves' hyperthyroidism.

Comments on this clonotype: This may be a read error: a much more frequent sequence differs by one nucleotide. DNA for the CDR3: TGTGCCAGCAGTAAACGACTAGCGGGAGGGCCCGATACGCAGTATTTT. Residues: CASSKRLAGGPDTQYF. The rearrangement joins TRBV11-2 to TRBJ2-3, with TRBD2 matching 14 bases. From germline, CDR1 is SGHAT and CDR2 FQNNGV. This CDR3 region has 16 residues. Trimming took 6 bases from V and 6 from J; bases not matched to a gene: 8. Full variable domain (rest looked up from reference TRBV11-2 and TRBJ2-3): EAGVAQSPRYKIIEKRQSVAFWCNPISGHATLYWYQQILGQGPKLLIQFQNNGVVDDSQLPKDRFSAERLKGVDSTLKIQPAKLEDSAVYLCASSKRLAGGPDTQYFGPGTRLTVL.

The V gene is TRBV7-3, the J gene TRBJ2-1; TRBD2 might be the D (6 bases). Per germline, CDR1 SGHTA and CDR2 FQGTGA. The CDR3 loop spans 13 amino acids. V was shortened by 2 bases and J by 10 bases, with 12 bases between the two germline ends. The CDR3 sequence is CASSLGARGEQFF. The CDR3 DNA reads TGTGCCAGCAGCTTAGGCGCCCGGGGGGAGCAGTTCTTC.

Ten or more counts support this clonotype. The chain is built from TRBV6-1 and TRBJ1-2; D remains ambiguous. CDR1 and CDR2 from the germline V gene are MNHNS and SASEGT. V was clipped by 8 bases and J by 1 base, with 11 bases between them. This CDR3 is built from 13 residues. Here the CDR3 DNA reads TGTGCCAGCCGGACGGCCGATAACTATGGCTACACCTTC. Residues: CASRTADNYGYTF.

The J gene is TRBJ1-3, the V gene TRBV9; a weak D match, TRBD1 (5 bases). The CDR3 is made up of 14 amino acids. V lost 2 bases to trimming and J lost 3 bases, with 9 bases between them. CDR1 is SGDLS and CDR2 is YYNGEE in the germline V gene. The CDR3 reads CASSVAGFGNTIYF. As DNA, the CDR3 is TGTGCCAGCAGCGTCGCAGGGTTTGGAAACACCATATATTTT.

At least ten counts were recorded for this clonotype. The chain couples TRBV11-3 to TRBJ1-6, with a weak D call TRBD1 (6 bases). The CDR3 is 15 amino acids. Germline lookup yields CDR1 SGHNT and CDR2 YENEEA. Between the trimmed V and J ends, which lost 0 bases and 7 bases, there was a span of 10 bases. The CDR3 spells CASSLDTGTNSPLHF. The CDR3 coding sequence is TGTGCCAGCAGCTTAGATACAGGGACCAATTCACCCCTCCACTTT.

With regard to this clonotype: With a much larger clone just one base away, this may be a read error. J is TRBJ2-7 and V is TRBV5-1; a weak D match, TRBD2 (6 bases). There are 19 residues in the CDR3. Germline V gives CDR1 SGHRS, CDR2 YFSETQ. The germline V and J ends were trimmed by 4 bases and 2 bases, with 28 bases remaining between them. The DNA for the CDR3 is TGCGCCAGCAGCACTCGACCGCTATATCGACGGGAGAACACCTACGAGCAGTACTTC. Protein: CASSTRPLYRRENTYEQYF.